The present T cell receptor beta chain was sequenced within a study of graft-versus-host responses after intestinal transplantation. About the study: Among the recipients, all got anti-thymocyte globulin induction and then tacrolimus and steroids for roughly three years.

Study results and limitations: Recipient marrow showed GvH clones, some seen first in ileum or blood.

With respect to this clone: Its specificity is unknown.

Germline V CDR1 and CDR2: GTSNPN, SVGIG (reference sequence). V was cut by 3 bases and J by 3 bases, with 12 bases left in between. The CDR3 is 14 amino acids. Only in-frame clones appear in the TCRdb table, and some are missing; sequencing was by immunoSEQ multiplex PCR. This repertoire shows 50,000 or so clones, 80% to 95% found once; its top ten account for roughly 2.5%. This specimen consisted of unstimulated CD4+ T cells sorted from spleen or lymph node cells, obtained before transplant. V gene TRBV30 combines with J gene TRBJ1-5, with D maybe TRBD1 (5 bases). The clonotype originates from a human donor who was the organ donor for an intestinal transplant. DNA of the CDR3: TGTGCCTGGAGCGCAGGGCTATTCAATCAGCCCCAGCATTTT. Its protein is CAWSAGLFNQPQHF.